Below are 23 T cell receptor beta chains sequenced from a single sample in a study of T cells in Graves' hyperthyroidism and ophthalmopathy (dated by TCRdb to the late 2010s). The library was generated by multiplex PCR. The listed sequencing device is Illumina HiSeq 2000. The TCR beta CDR3 regions were amplified from RNA transcripts. The TCR CDR3 was subjected to a first round of RT-PCR using the HTBI primer set and the Qiagen OneStep RT-PCR kit. TCRdb handled the public reads itself, with Q25 trimming in fastp and clone calling in MiXCR, and kept productive beta chains. Entries are consolidated by CDR3 protein sequence, retaining the most common genes and DNA. For this sample there are 250,000 to 350,000 distinct CDR3 sequences; roughly 17% appear just once. Approximately 31% of the sample rests with the top ten. The sequenced material came from blood. The receptors derive from a man aged 25 to 45 with Graves' hyperthyroidism.

This clonotype was counted a few times. The chain uses TRBV7-9 and TRBJ1-1; no clear D gene. CDR1 is SEHNR and CDR2 is FQNEAQ in the germline V gene (reference sequence). V gave up 5 bases and J gave up 1 base, with 8 bases separating them. CDR3 length equals 13 residues. The CDR3 is CASSVDWNTEAFF. The CDR3 nucleotides read TGTGCCAGCAGCGTTGACTGGAACACTGAAGCTTTCTTT. Looking up the rest from reference TRBV7-9 and TRBJ1-1 gives the full variable domain: DTGVSQNPRHKITKRGQNVTFRCDPISEHNRLYWYRQTLGQGPEFLTYFQNEAQLEKSRLLSDRFSAERPKGSFSTLEIQRTEQGDSAMYLCASSVDWNTEAFFGQGTRLTVV.

This clonotype was seen at least ten times. The J gene is TRBJ1-1, the V gene TRBV10-3; D unclear. The V gene lost 3 bases and the J gene lost 0 bases, with 8 bases spanning the gap. The CDR3 totals 14 residues. Germline loops: CDR1 ENHRY, CDR2 SYGVKD. For the CDR3, the DNA is TGTGCCATCAGTGACGGGCACATGAACACTGAAGCTTTCTTT. Translated: CAISDGHMNTEAFF.

V and J are TRBV11-2 and TRBJ1-2, with 9 bases fitting TRBD1. Germline V gene sequence: CDR1 SGHAT, CDR2 FQNNGV. Unmatched junction bases numbered 15, after V lost 6 bases and J lost 7 bases. CDR3 length equals 16 residues. The CDR3 DNA is TGTGCCAGCAGACCACTACAGGGGGCGGTTTTTGGTGGCTACACCTTC. The encoded protein is CASRPLQGAVFGGYTF. Full variable domain (outside the CDR3, taken from reference TRBV11-2 and TRBJ1-2): EAGVAQSPRYKIIEKRQSVAFWCNPISGHATLYWYQQILGQGPKLLIQFQNNGVVDDSQLPKDRFSAERLKGVDSTLKIQPAKLEDSAVYLCASRPLQGAVFGGYTFGSGTRLTVV.

This clonotype was observed at least ten times. The chain carries TRBV3-1 and TRBJ2-1, with D unresolved. The germline V gene has CDR1 LGHDT and CDR2 YNNKEL (reference sequence). The CDR3 contains 15 residues. Trimming cost V 5 bases and J 0 bases, with 11 bases left between them. The CDR3 DNA follows: TGTGCCAGCAGCAAAACACAGAGCTCCTACAATGAGCAGTTCTTC. It encodes CASSKTQSSYNEQFF.

The sample holds a few counts of this clonotype. This chain joins TRBV4-1 and TRBJ2-3; D unresolved. The CDR3 consists of 17 residues. V shed 3 bases and J shed 2 bases, with 18 bases lying between them. The germline CDR1 and CDR2 sequences are MGHRA and YSYEKL. For the CDR3, the DNA is TGCGCCAGCAGCCAGAGTCAGTCCCTCTCTATCACAGATACGCAGTATTTT. Translating gives CASSQSQSLSITDTQYF.

This clonotype was seen many times. V usage is TRBV6-6 and J usage is TRBJ1-1; D ambiguous. CDR3 length equals 14 residues. Trimming stripped 2 bases from V and 7 bases from J, with 14 bases between. Germline CDR1 reads MNHNY; CDR2 reads SVGAGI (reference sequence). CDR3 DNA sequence: TGTGCCAGCAGTTACCGGCACGTTGCGGTTGAAGCTTTCTTT. As protein: CASSYRHVAVEAFF.

This clonotype was detected only a few times. This sequence joins TRBV6-1 and TRBJ1-5, with no clear D. The CDR3 totals 13 residues. In germline, CDR1 is MNHNS, CDR2 SASEGT. Between the trimmed V and J ends, which lost 7 bases and 6 bases, there was a span of 13 bases. The DNA of the CDR3 is TGTGCCAGCATGATTACTGGTAGTCAGCCCCAGCATTTT. Amino acids: CASMITGSQPQHF.

This clonotype came up a few times. The CDR3 DNA follows: TGTGCCAGCAGCCCGACAGGGGGCGACACCATATATTTT. It translates to CASSPTGGDTIYF. This rearrangement joins TRBV3-1 to TRBJ1-3, with 10 bases identical to TRBD1. V lost 4 bases, J lost 8 bases, and 2 bases stayed unmatched. CDR1 LGHDT and CDR2 YNNKEL come from the germline V gene (reference sequence). This CDR3 has 13 residues.

This clonotype has only a few counts. The chain has TRBV6-5 and TRBJ2-2, with D perhaps matching TRBD2 (7 bases). The CDR3 length is 16 residues. Germline V lookup: CDR1 MNHEY, CDR2 SVGAGI. V was clipped by 2 bases and J by 4 bases, with 14 bases between them. CDR3 sequence reads: CASSYKGGGSTGELFF. The CDR3 nucleotides read TGTGCCAGCAGTTACAAGGGCGGGGGCTCCACCGGGGAGCTGTTTTTT.

This clonotype was counted only a few times. In nucleotides, the CDR3 is TGCAGTGCAATTAGCGGGAGACAAGAGACCCAGTACTTC. Protein product: CSAISGRQETQYF. The chain uses TRBV20-1 and TRBJ2-5; 9 positions agree with TRBD2. The CDR3 contains 13 residues. The V and J ends lost 6 bases and 2 bases, in that order; junction bases with no gene match: 4. Germline V gives CDR1 DFQATT, CDR2 SNEGSKA (reference sequence).

There are many counts of this clonotype. This chain joins TRBV7-9 and TRBJ2-7; 10 nucleotides align to TRBD1. Germline loops: CDR1 SEHNR, CDR2 FQNEAQ (reference sequence). The CDR3 runs 17 residues. After removal of 2 bases from V and 0 bases from J, the junction contained 7 bases not matched to a gene. The CDR3 spells CASSLPSGTGVSYEQYF. CDR3 DNA sequence: TGTGCCAGCAGCTTACCTTCCGGGACAGGGGTCTCCTACGAGCAGTACTTC. Supplemented by reference TRBV7-9 and TRBJ2-7, the full variable domain reads DTGVSQNPRHKITKRGQNVTFRCDPISEHNRLYWYRQTLGQGPEFLTYFQNEAQLEKSRLLSDRFSAERPKGSFSTLEIQRTEQGDSAMYLCASSLPSGTGVSYEQYFGPGTRLTVT.

This clonotype was seen a handful of times. The chain recombines TRBV7-2 with TRBJ1-6; D may be TRBD1 (5 bases). The CDR3 sequence is 18 residues long. Germline V CDR1 and CDR2: SGHTA, FQGNSA. Trimming left V 2 bases short and J 6 bases short, with 20 bases between. The CDR3 DNA is TGTGCCAGCAGCTTACCCCGGACGGCGCGGGACCCTAATTCACCCCTCCACTTT. Translation gives CASSLPRTARDPNSPLHF.

Ten or more counts support this clonotype. The V gene is TRBV7-2, the J gene TRBJ2-2, with 7 bases aligning to TRBD2. Germline CDR1 reads SGHTA; CDR2 reads FQGNSA. Germline trimming cut 4 bases from V and 10 bases from J; bases unmatched to any gene: 3. The CDR3 has 12 amino acids. CDR3 sequence (DNA): TGTGCCAGCAGCTCAACTAGCGAGGAGCTGTTTTTT. Amino acids: CASSSTSEELFF.

Ten or more counts support this clonotype. The V and J genes are TRBV12-3 or TRBV12-4 and TRBJ2-5; 8 bases are a match to TRBD1. V was pared by 6 bases and J by 1 base, with 7 bases of the junction left unmatched. The CDR3 extends over 15 amino acids. CDR3 bases: TGTGCCAGCAGGCGCGACAGGGGCGGCCAAGAGACCCAGTACTTC. Amino acid sequence: CASRRDRGGQETQYF.

As concerns this clonotype: Since a much larger clone is just one base distant, this may be a read error. The chain recombines TRBV7-2 with TRBJ2-7; D gene uncertain. The CDR3 has 18 residues. Germline CDR1 SGHTA, CDR2 FQGNSA. The CDR3 region is CASSLEARVILPSYEQCF. CDR3 in DNA: TGTGCCAGCAGCCTCGAGGCGCGTGTAATACTTCCCAGCTACGAGCAGTGCTTC.

This clonotype was recorded many times. The chain combines TRBV11-2 with TRBJ2-1, with unresolved D. Germline CDR1 and CDR2: SGHAT and FQNNGV. V shed 0 bases and J shed 0 bases, with 12 bases lying between them. CDR3 size: 17 residues. The DNA of the CDR3 is TGTGCCAGCAGCTTAGAAGGCCCGATGAGCTCCTACAATGAGCAGTTCTTC. Encoded protein: CASSLEGPMSSYNEQFF.

This clonotype was detected many times. The rearrangement uses TRBV18 and TRBJ2-5, with TRBD1 identical over 8 bases. J lost 3 bases, V lost 3 bases, and 6 bases had no gene match. This CDR3 has 15 amino acids. The germline V gene has CDR1 KGHSH and CDR2 LQKENI. The CDR3 protein is CASSPSDRGEETQYF. CDR3 nucleotide sequence: TGTGCCAGCTCACCCTCAGACAGGGGTGAAGAGACCCAGTACTTC.

The chain uses TRBV6-5 and TRBJ2-2; 8 bases map to TRBD1. The J segment lost 5 bases and the V segment lost 0 bases, leaving 2 bases of the junction unmatched. From germline, CDR1 is MNHEY and CDR2 SVGAGI. This CDR3 comprises 15 residues. CDR3 nucleotides: TGTGCCAGCAGTTACTCTCGACAGGGGACCGGGGAGCTGTTTTTT. This translates into CASSYSRQGTGELFF.

This clonotype was seen a few times. J is TRBJ2-2 and V is TRBV19; the D call may be TRBD1 or TRBD2 (5 bases each). V was pared by 6 bases and J by 2 bases, with 16 bases between. In germline, CDR1 is LNHDA, CDR2 SQIVND (reference sequence). The CDR3 is 16 residues long. CDR3 in DNA: TGTGCCAGTAGCTCTTGGGGCGGAGGAAACACCGGGGAGCTGTTTTTT. Encoded protein: CASSSWGGGNTGELFF.

As regards this clonotype: This clone may be a read error of a much larger clone one base away. V and J are TRBV29-1 and TRBJ2-1; TRBD1 agrees at 9 bases. Germline V gene lookup returns CDR1 SQVTM and CDR2 ANQGSEA. This CDR3 spans 14 amino acids. CDR3 in DNA: TGCGGCGTTGTACCGGGACAGGGCCCCAATGAGCAGTTCTTC. Protein product: CGVVPGQGPNEQFF.

In this sample, this clonotype turned up many times. The CDR3 is CASSLHNQETQYF. CDR3 nucleotide sequence: TGTGCCAGCAGTTTACACAACCAAGAGACCCAGTACTTC. This rearrangement joins TRBV25-1 to TRBJ2-5; no clear D. This CDR3 is 13 amino acids long. Trimming took 5 bases from V and 0 from J, leaving 7 bases between them. Germline V lookup: CDR1 MGHDK, CDR2 SYGVNS. Full variable domain (rest looked up from reference TRBV25-1 and TRBJ2-5): EADIYQTPRYLVIGTGKKITLECSQTMGHDKMYWYQQDPGMELHLIHYSYGVNSTEKGDLSSESTVSRIRTEHFPLTLESARPSHTSQYLCASSLHNQETQYFGPGTRLLVL.

This clonotype showed up many times. The rearrangement uses TRBV5-1 and TRBJ1-1, with 12 positions matching TRBD1. The V segment lost 6 bases and the J segment 6 bases; nucleotides outside the gene matches: 3. The germline V gene has CDR1 SGHRS and CDR2 YFSETQ. CDR3 length: 13 residues. CDR3 sequence: CASTGQGAAEAFF. The CDR3 bases are TGCGCCAGCACGGGACAGGGGGCGGCTGAAGCTTTCTTT.

This clonotype showed up many times. This chain links TRBV5-1 with TRBJ1-1, with D hard to call. This CDR3 has 13 amino acids. Germline CDR1 and CDR2: SGHRS and YFSETQ. Between the trimmed V and J ends, which lost 5 bases and 1 base, there was a span of 9 bases. The CDR3: CASRSSKNTEAFF. CDR3 coding DNA: TGCGCCAGCAGGTCTTCTAAGAACACTGAAGCTTTCTTT.